The present TCR beta chain was sequenced within a study of blood T cell repertoires in COVID-19 (dated by TCRdb to the early 2020s). Context from the whole study: The collaborator samples originated in the United States, Italy and Spain and spanned the acute and convalescent phases of COVID-19. The prospective study material was composed of cDNA or gDNA derived from T cells, B-cell-depleted T cells, or PBMCs. Deeply sampled blood TCRbeta repertoires from subjects exposed to, actively infected with, or recovered from COVID-19 were included in the dataset. A freely available public database, intended as a resource for researchers studying the immune response to SARS-CoV-2, is where the repertoires were released. The samples were drawn from two sources: the first 160 participants of the ongoing ImmuneRACE study, and fewer than 1,500 subjects contributed by 6 global collaborators. A de-identified subject ID, COVID-19 status, age in years and sex were almost always included in the sample metadata. Where HLA class I and class II types were available, the types were taken from metadata supplied by the sample provider, not from assay-based typing.

One collaborating source in Seattle enrolled patients while the patients were actively infected and followed the patients over time throughout the course of disease. Whole blood was collected in K2EDTA tubes by collaborating institutions according to the institutions' own protocols. For TCRbeta analysis, collaborator samples were shipped as frozen whole blood, as isolated PBMCs, or as DNA extracted from either sample type. TCRbeta CDR3 regions were amplified from genomic DNA by means of the immunoSEQ Assay, a bias-controlled multiplex PCR. The source study handled its data this way. Nucleated cell counts per sample were estimated from amplification of reference gene primers within the assay. Sequence reads were collapsed and filtered to measure the absolute abundance of every unique TCRbeta CDR3 rearrangement. Productive Simpson clonality was computed per sample as the square root of Simpson's diversity index over productive rearrangements. The clones in this table, taken by TCRdb from immuneACCESS, are in-frame only. Not every clone is retained; where verified, under half of the shortfall comes from an unresolved V gene, and the cause of the rest is unknown. V, J and clone size are taken as reported in that table, and D and trimming were inferred from the DNA itself. The sample records about 290,000 clones, roughly nine tenths of which are singletons. Around 10% of the sample is held by the ten biggest clonotypes.

The CDR3 covers 11 residues, taking in both the cysteine and the phenylalanine. The retained sequence is limited to the CDR3, 33 bases, with the frame set at the first base. The germline V gene (reference sequence) provides CDR1 DFQATT and CDR2 SNEGSKA. The paper's findings and limits, for the study overall: The amount of clinical and demographic metadata varied by source and participant and was provided uncurated.

A note on this clone: There is no known antigen for this receptor. One junction end does not reproduce the germline sequence, and a read error may be involved.

The chain links TRBV20-1 with TRBJ1-1; the D gene identity is not certain. The source is a woman in her thirties with COVID-19, enrolled during active disease. Specimen: peripheral blood. CDR3 region: CSALGRTGAFF. The nucleotide sequence is given as TGCAGTGCTTTAGGACGGACTGGAGCTTTCTTT.